This T cell receptor (beta chain) came from a study of cytotoxic CD8 clonotypes in ibrutinib-treated CLL. About the study: By median roughly 74 months, 12 had progressed and about 15 stayed remitted; responses had been 2 complete and about 25 partial. Study findings and constraints: Rare overall, public clonotypes shrank or held steady under therapy.

Clones were read by immunoSEQ multiplex PCR, and TCRdb kept only the in-frame ones, dropping some. Among fewer than 50,000 clones, 50% to 80% were seen once, and the ten largest hold around a fifth. The CDR3 loop spans 14 amino acids. CDR1 is SNHLY, CDR2 FYNNEI, per germline. The germline V and J ends were trimmed by 1 base and 4 bases, with 11 bases remaining between them. A remark on this clone: What it binds is not known.

The source is a human donor with chronic lymphocytic leukemia. Sample: PBMCs, taken after 24 months of ibrutinib treatment. The chain couples TRBV2 to TRBJ2-7, with D maybe TRBD2 (5 bases). This CDR3 reads CASSEGGLRYEQYF. CDR3 nucleotide sequence: TGTGCCAGCAGTGAAGGAGGGTTGCGGTACGAGCAGTACTTC.